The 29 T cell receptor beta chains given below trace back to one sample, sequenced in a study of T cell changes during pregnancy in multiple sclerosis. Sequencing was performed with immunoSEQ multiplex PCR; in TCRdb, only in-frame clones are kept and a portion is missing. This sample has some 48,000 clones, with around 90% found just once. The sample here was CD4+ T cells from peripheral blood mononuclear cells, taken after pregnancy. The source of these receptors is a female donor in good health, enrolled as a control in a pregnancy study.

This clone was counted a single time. The CDR3 region has the DNA TGTGCCAGCAGCTTAGCAGCAGGGGGAGGAGAGACCCAGTACTTC. This gives the protein CASSLAAGGGETQYF. The chain is built from TRBV7-9 and TRBJ2-5, with D perhaps matching TRBD1 (7 bases). Germline CDR1 and CDR2: SEHNR and FQNEAQ (reference sequence). V dropped 0 bases and J dropped 4 bases, with 12 bases sitting between them. CDR3 size: 15 residues.

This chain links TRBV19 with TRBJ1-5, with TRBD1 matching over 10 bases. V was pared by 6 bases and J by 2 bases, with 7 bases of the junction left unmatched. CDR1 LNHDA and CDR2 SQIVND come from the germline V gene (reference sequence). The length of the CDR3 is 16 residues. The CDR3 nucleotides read TGTGCCAGTAGGCGAGGCGGGACAGGGGGCAATCAGCCCCAGCATTTT. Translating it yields CASRRGGTGGNQPQHF.

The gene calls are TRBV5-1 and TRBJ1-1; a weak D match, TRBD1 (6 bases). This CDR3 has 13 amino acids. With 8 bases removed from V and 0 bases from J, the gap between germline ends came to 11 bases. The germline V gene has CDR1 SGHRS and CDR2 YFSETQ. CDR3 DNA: TGCGCCAGTACAGGGTCCTTGAACACTGAAGCTTTCTTT. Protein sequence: CASTGSLNTEAFF.

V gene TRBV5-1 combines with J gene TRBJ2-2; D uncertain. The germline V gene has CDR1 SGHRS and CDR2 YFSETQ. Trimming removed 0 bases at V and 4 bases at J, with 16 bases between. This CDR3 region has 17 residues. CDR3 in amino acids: CASSLDLDFLATGELFF. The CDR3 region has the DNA TGCGCCAGCAGCTTGGATTTAGATTTTCTTGCCACCGGGGAGCTGTTTTTT.

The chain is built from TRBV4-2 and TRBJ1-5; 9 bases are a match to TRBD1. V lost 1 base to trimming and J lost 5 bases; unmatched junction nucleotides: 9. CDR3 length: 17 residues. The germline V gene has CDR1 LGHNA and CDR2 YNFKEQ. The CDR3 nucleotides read TGTGCCAGCAGCCAAGTTTCCCACGACAGGGGGGATCAGCCCCAGCATTTT. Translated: CASSQVSHDRGDQPQHF.

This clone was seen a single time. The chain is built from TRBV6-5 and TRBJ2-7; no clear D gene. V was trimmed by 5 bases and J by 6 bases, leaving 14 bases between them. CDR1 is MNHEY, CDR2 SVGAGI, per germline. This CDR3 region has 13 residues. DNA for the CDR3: TGTGCCAGCAGTAGTGGGCCACTGGGCGAGCAGTACTTC. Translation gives CASSSGPLGEQYF.

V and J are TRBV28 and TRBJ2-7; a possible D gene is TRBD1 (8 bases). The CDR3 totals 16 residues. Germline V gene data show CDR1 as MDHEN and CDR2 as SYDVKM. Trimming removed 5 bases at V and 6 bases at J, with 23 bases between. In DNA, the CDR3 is TGTGCCAGCAGTGGGGGGGCAGGGGGCTCGTTACGCGAGCAGTACTTC. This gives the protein CASSGGAGGSLREQYF.

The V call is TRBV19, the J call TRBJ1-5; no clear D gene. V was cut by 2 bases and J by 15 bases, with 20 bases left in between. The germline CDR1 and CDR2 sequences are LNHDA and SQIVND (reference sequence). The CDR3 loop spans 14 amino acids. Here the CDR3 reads CASSISKEGGSPHF. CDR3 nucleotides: TGTGCCAGTAGTATATCGAAAGAGGGCGGGTCCCCGCATTTT.

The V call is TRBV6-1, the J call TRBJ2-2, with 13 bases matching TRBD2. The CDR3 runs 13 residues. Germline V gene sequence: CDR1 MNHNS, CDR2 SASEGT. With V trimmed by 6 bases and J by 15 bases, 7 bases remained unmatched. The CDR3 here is CASSSLAGGQVFF. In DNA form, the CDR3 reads TGTGCCAGCAGCTCACTAGCGGGGGGGCAGGTGTTTTTT.

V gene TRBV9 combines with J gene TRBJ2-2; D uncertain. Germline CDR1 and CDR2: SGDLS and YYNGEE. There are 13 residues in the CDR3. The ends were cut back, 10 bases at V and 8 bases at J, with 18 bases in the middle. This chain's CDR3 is CAGADTWAGELFF. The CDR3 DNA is TGTGCCGGTGCTGACACGTGGGCGGGGGAGCTGTTTTTT.

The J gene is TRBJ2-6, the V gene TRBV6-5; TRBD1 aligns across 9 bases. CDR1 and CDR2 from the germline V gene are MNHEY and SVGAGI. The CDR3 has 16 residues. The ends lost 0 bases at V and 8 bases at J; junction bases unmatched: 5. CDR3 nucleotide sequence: TGTGCCAGCAGTTACTCATGGACAGGGGTTTCCAACGTCCTGACTTTC. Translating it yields CASSYSWTGVSNVLTF.

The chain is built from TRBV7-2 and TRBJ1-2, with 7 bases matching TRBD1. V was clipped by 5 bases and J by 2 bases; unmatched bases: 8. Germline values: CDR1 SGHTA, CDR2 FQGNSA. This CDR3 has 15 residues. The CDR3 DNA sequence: TGTGCCAGCAGCCCCACAGGGGCCTTAAACTATGGCTACACCTTC. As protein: CASSPTGALNYGYTF.

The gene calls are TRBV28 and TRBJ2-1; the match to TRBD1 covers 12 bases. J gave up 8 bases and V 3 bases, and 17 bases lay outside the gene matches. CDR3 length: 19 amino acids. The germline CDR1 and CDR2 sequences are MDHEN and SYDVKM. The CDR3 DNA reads TGTGCCAGCAGTTTTCTGGGGACAGGGGGCACTGGCCGAATATATGAGCAGTTCTTC. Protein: CASSFLGTGGTGRIYEQFF. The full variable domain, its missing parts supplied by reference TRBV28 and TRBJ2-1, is DVKVTQSSRYLVKRTGEKVFLECVQDMDHENMFWYRQDPGLGLRLIYFSYDVKMKEKGDIPEGYSVSREKKERFSLILESASTNQTSMYLCASSFLGTGGTGRIYEQFFGPGTRLTVL.

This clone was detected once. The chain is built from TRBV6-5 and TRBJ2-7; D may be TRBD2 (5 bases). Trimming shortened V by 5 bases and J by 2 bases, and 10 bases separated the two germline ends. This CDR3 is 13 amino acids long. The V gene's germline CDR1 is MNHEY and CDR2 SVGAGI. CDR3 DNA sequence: TGTGCCAGCAGTCGGGCGGAGGCCTACGAGCAGTACTTC. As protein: CASSRAEAYEQYF.

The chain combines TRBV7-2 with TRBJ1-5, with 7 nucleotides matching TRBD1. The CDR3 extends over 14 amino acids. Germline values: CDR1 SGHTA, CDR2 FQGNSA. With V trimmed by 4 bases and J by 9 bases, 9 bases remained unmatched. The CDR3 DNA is TGTGCCAGCAGCTACCGACAGGGTCAAGGGCCCCAGCATTTT. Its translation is CASSYRQGQGPQHF.

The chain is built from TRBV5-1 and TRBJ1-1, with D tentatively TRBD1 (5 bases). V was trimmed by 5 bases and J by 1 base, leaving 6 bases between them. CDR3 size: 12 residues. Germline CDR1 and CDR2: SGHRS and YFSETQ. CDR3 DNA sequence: TGCGCCAGCAGTACAGGGAACACTGAAGCTTTCTTT. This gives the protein CASSTGNTEAFF.

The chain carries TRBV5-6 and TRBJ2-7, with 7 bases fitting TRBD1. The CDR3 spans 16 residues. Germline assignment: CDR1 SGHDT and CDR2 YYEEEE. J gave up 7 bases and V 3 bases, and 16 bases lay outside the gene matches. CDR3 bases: TGTGCCAGCAGCTACTCCCCCGGGACAGTTACTACAGAGCAGTACTTC. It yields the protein CASSYSPGTVTTEQYF.

Here the CDR3 DNA reads TGTGCCAGTAGTATCACAGGGATTCCCACTGAAGCTTTCTTT. Amino acid sequence: CASSITGIPTEAFF. This rearrangement joins TRBV19 to TRBJ1-1; D perhaps matches TRBD1 (6 bases). Trimming removed 3 bases at V and 4 bases at J, with 12 bases between. Germline values: CDR1 LNHDA, CDR2 SQIVND (reference sequence). This CDR3 region has 14 residues.

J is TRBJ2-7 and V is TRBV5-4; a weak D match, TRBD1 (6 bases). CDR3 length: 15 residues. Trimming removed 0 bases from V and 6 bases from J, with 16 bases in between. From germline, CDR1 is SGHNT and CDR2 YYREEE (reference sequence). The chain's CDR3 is CASSLAEGPGVEQYF. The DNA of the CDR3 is TGTGCCAGCAGCTTGGCCGAGGGGCCAGGGGTCGAGCAGTACTTC.

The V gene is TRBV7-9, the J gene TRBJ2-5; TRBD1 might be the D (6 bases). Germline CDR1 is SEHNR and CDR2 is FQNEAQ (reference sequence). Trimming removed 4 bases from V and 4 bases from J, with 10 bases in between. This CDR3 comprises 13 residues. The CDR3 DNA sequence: TGTGCCAGCAGCTCCTCCAGGGGAGAGACCCAGTACTTC. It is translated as CASSSSRGETQYF.

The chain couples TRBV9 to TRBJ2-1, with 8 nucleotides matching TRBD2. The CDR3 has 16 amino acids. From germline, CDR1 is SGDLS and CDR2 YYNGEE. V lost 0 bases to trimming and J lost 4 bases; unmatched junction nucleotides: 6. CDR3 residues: CASSVVGLGIYNEQFF. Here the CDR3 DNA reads TGTGCCAGCAGCGTAGTGGGACTAGGGATTTACAATGAGCAGTTCTTC.

CDR3 nucleotides: TGTGCCAGCTCAAATAACAGGGACGGGGAGCTGTTTTTT. It codes for CASSNNRDGELFF. The V call is TRBV18, the J call TRBJ2-2, with D tentatively TRBD1 (6 bases). This CDR3 is built from 13 residues. CDR1 KGHSH and CDR2 LQKENI come from the germline V gene. The V end was cut by 5 bases, the J end by 7 bases, with 11 bases between.

This chain's CDR3 is CASNLDRSYGYTF. The CDR3, as DNA: TGTGCCAGCAACCTAGACAGATCCTATGGCTACACCTTC. The V and J genes are TRBV5-4 and TRBJ1-2, with TRBD1 as a possible D gene (5 bases). Trimming shortened V by 6 bases and J by 4 bases, and 13 bases separated the two germline ends. There are 13 residues in the CDR3. Germline-derived CDR1 and CDR2 are SGHNT and YYREEE (reference sequence).

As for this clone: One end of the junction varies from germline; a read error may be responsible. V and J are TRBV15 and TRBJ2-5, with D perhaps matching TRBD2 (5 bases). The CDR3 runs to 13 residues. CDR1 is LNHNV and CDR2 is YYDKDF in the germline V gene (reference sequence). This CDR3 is CASSRRERETQYF. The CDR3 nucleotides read TGTGCCTCCAGTAGAAGGGAGCGGGAGACCCAGTACTTC.

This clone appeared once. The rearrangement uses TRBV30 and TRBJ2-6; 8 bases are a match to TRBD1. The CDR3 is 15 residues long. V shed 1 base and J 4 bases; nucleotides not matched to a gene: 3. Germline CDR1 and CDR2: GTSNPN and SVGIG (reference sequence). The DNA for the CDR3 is TGTGCCTGGAGTGGGCAGGGGGCCGGGGCCAACGTCCTGACTTTC. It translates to CAWSGQGAGANVLTF.

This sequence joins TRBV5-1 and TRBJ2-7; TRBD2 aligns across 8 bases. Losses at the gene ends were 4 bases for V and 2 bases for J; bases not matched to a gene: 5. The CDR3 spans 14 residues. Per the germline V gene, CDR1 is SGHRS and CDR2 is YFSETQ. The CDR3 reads CASSLLADTYEQYF. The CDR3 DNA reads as TGCGCCAGCAGCCTACTAGCGGATACCTACGAGCAGTACTTC.

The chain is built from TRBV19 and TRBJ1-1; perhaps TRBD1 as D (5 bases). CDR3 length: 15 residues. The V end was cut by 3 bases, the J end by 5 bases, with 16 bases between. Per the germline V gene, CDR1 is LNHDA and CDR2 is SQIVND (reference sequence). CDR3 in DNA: TGTGCCAGTAGTATCAAGGCCCCTCAGGGAACTGAAGCTTTCTTT. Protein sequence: CASSIKAPQGTEAFF.

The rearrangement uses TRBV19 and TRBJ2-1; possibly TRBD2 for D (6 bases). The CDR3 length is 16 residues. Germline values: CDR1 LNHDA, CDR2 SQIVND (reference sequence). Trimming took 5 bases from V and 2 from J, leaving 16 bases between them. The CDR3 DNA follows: TGTGCCAGTAGTCCCCGATTGACGGGAGCCTACAATGAGCAGTTCTTC. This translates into CASSPRLTGAYNEQFF.

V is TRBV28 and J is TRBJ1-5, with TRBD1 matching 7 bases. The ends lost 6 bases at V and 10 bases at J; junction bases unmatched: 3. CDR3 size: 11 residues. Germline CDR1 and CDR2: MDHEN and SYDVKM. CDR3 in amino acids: CASRTGLPQHF. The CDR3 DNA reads TGTGCCAGCAGGACAGGGCTCCCCCAGCATTTT.